This TCR beta chain was identified in a study of sequential checkpoint blockade in melanoma. Whole-study context: Patients were randomized 1:1 to nivolumab-then-ipilimumab or ipilimumab-then-nivolumab first-line.

CDR3 size: 11 residues. The germline V and J ends were trimmed by 3 bases and 9 bases, with 7 bases remaining between them. Germline V gene sequence: CDR1 LNHDA, CDR2 SQIVND (reference sequence). Overall study results and limits: T-cell fraction and clonality followed PD-L1 and CD8+ counts, not mutational load.

This clone was counted a few times. Its antigen is unidentified. Data came from immunoSEQ multiplex PCR; TCRdb stores just in-frame clones and leaves some out. This repertoire shows several thousand clones, about a quarter found once; its top ten account for 9.7%. Treatment indicated: randomized to nivolumab then ipilimumab (arm A) or the reverse (arm B). This TCR was recovered from a human donor with melanoma. The rearrangement links TRBV19 to TRBJ2-3; D remains unclear. This specimen was tumor tissue (inferred from file names), taken from a patient given nivolumab and ipilimumab in sequence. In DNA, the CDR3 is TGTGCCAGTAGTATCCAGAGGACGCAGTATTTT. It is translated as CASSIQRTQYF.